Presented here are 29 T cell receptor beta chains from one specimen sequenced in a study of tumor-infiltrating lymphocytes in primary liver carcinoma. For each extraction, RNA and DNA were obtained together from around 18-30 mg of unsorted bulk tissue. Total RNA amounting to 500 ng was the source from which TCR beta cDNA was made with a constant-region primer. Three nested multiplex PCR rounds of slightly modified ARM-PCR generated TCR beta libraries. Use of TRBV1-TRBV30 forward primers with a C-beta reverse primer characterized the first two PCR rounds, which lasted about 9 cycles each. TCRdb called the multiplex PCR reads again in MiXCR, with one record for every CDR3 protein. The table lists roughly 32,000 distinct CDR3 sequences, 71% of them singletons. The sequencing input was liver tumor tissue from sampling region 3. As to subset: tumor region T3, left-lateral pole. The receptor source for this set is a woman aged 30 to 39 with primary liver carcinoma and hepatitis B virus infection.

Notes on this clonotype: The junction shows a germline mismatch at one end, possibly a read error. The chain carries TRBV11-3 and TRBJ2-1; D ambiguous. Looked up from germline, CDR1 is SGHNT and CDR2 is YENEEA. The CDR3 totals 13 residues. The CDR3 loop reads CTSSLGYSNEQFF. CDR3 coding DNA: TGTACCAGCAGCTTAGGATACAGCAATGAGCAGTTCTTC.

This clonotype was found a few times. Mismatch with germline at one junction end may stem from a read error. The chain recombines TRBV28 with TRBJ2-4, with D possibly matching TRBD2 (7 bases). Looked up from germline, CDR1 is MDHEN and CDR2 is SYDVKM. The CDR3 is 14 amino acids. DNA for the CDR3: TGTGCCAGCAGTTTGGGGGGGGCCAAAGACATTCAGTACTTC. Protein sequence: CASSLGGAKDIQYF.

About this clonotype itself: A much larger clonotype is one base distant, so this may be a read error. The chain couples TRBV11-3 to TRBJ2-1; D is unresolved. The V gene's germline CDR1 is SGHNT and CDR2 YENEEA. CDR3 size: 12 residues. CDR3: CASSLKANEQLF. DNA of the CDR3: TGTGCCAGCAGCTTAAAAGCCAATGAGCAGTTATTC.

Comment on this clonotype: A junction end diverges from the germline sequence, so it may reflect a read error. CDR3 residues: CASSRVAGGGYEHFF. The CDR3 nucleotides read TGTGCCAGCAGCCGAGTAGCGGGGGGGGGGTACGAGCACTTCTTC. The V gene is TRBV11-1, the J gene TRBJ2-1; 11 nucleotides agree with TRBD2. The CDR3 length is 15 residues. Germline lookup yields CDR1 SGHAT and CDR2 FQDESV (reference sequence).

Details on this clonotype: The junction does not match germline at one end; this may be a read error. DNA of the CDR3: TGTGCCGTCAGTGAGTCGGCAGCTGGAGCCTACAATAAGCAGTTCTTC. This sequence encodes CAVSESAAGAYNKQFF. This sequence joins TRBV10-3 and TRBJ2-1; no firm D call. The length of the CDR3 is 16 residues. Germline V gene sequence: CDR1 ENHRY, CDR2 SYGVKD.

As concerns this clonotype: The junction does not match germline at one end; this may be a read error. The chain joins TRBV13 to TRBJ2-1; 9 bases agree with TRBD2. CDR1 and CDR2 (germline): PRHDT, FYEKMQ (reference sequence). CDR3 size: 16 residues. Written as DNA, the CDR3 is TGTGCCGGCAGCACCGGGACTAGCTGGGCATACAATGAGCAGTTCTTC. Translated, it gives CAGSTGTSWAYNEQFF. Combining the CDR3 with reference TRBV13 and TRBJ2-1 gives the whole variable domain AAGVIQSPRHLIKEKRETATLKCYPIPRHDTVYWYQQGPGQDPQFLISFYEKMQSDKGSIPDRFSAQQFSDYHSELNMSSLELGDSALYFCAGSTGTSWAYNEQFFGPGTRLTVL.

This clonotype was observed a handful of times. Relative to the germline gene, one junction end is altered; a read error may explain this. DNA for the CDR3: TGTGCCAGCAGTGAACGGGAGTTGTCAGATAGGCAGTATTTT. Encoded protein: CASSERELSDRQYF. The chain carries TRBV6-4 and TRBJ2-3, with D perhaps matching TRBD2 (6 bases). Germline CDR1 MRHNA, CDR2 SNTAGT. The CDR3 sequence is 14 residues long.

A note on this clonotype: Compared with germline, one end of the junction differs, possibly owing to a read error. V and J are TRBV11-2 and TRBJ2-1; no clear D gene. The germline V gene has CDR1 SGHAT and CDR2 FQNNGV. This CDR3 spans 17 amino acids. The CDR3 loop is CANSLRPEQRFYSGQFF. CDR3 DNA sequence: TGTGCCAACAGCTTACGACCGGAACAGAGATTCTACAGTGGGCAGTTCTTC.

Concerning this clonotype: Compared with germline, one end of the junction differs, possibly owing to a read error. The rearrangement links TRBV11-1 to TRBJ1-2; D not resolved. The germline V gene has CDR1 SGHAT and CDR2 FQDESV (reference sequence). The CDR3 is made up of 14 amino acids. CDR3 protein: CANNFSASLGGYTF. CDR3 coding DNA: TGCGCCAACAACTTTTCAGCGTCCTTGGGAGGCTACACCTTC.

For this clonotype: Lacking the conserved final phenylalanine or tryptophan, this CDR3 likely reflects a read error. The chain uses TRBV6-5 and TRBJ2-2, with TRBD1 identical over 7 bases. Unmatched junction bases numbered 10, after V lost 5 bases and J lost 7 bases. Germline CDR1 and CDR2: MNHEY and SVGAGI. The CDR3 sequence is 15 residues long. CDR3 amino acids: CASSPQTGFIGELFY. The CDR3 bases are TGTGCCAGCAGTCCGCAGACAGGGTTCATCGGGGAGCTGTTTTAT.

Comments on this clonotype: The junction does not match germline at one end; this may be a read error. The V and J genes are TRBV5-6 and TRBJ2-7; TRBD1 matches at 10 bases. Per the germline V gene, CDR1 is SGHDT and CDR2 is YYEEEE. The CDR3 length is 14 residues. The CDR3 DNA follows: TGTGCCAGCAGCCTTGGGACAGGGGCCCTCGAGCAGTACTTT. Its protein product is CASSLGTGALEQYF. Supplemented by reference TRBV5-6 and TRBJ2-7, the full variable domain reads DAGVTQSPTHLIKTRGQQVTLRCSPKSGHDTVSWYQQALGQGPQFIFQYYEEEERQRGNFPDRFSGHQFPNYSSELNVNALLLGDSALYLCASSLGTGALEQYFGPGTRLTVT.

Details on this clonotype: Here the CDR3 omits its conserved ending phenylalanine or tryptophan, so a read error is the likely source. The chain employs TRBV11-2 and TRBJ2-2, with 8 nucleotides matching TRBD1. The CDR3 runs 15 residues. CDR1 and CDR2 from the germline V gene are SGHAT and FQNNGV. Written as DNA, the CDR3 is TGTGCCAGCAGCGTAGAGACAGGGGACACAGGGGAACTGTTTTCT. Its protein is CASSVETGDTGELFS.

Many counts were recorded for this clonotype. Here the CDR3 reads CANSSGLAGPDTQYF. DNA of the CDR3: TGTGCCAACAGTTCGGGACTAGCGGGACCAGATACGCAGTATTTT. The chain combines TRBV11-2 with TRBJ2-3, with TRBD2 matching over 13 bases. V lost 10 bases, J lost 4 bases, and 8 bases stayed unmatched. This CDR3 is 15 amino acids long. Germline-derived CDR1 and CDR2 are SGHAT and FQNNGV. The full variable domain, rest sourced from reference TRBV11-2 and TRBJ2-3, is EAGVAQSPRYKIIEKRQSVAFWCNPISGHATLYWYQQILGQGPKLLIQFQNNGVVDDSQLPKDRFSAERLKGVDSTLKIQPAKLEDSAVYLCANSSGLAGPDTQYFGPGTRLTVL.

A remark on this clonotype: Since a much larger clone is just one base distant, this may be a read error. V gene TRBV29-1 combines with J gene TRBJ1-1; D ambiguous. CDR1 and CDR2 from the germline V gene are SQVTM and ANQGSEA. The CDR3 runs 14 residues. The CDR3 region has the DNA TGCAGCGTTGTTGGTGGGCGGCGGGTCACTGAAGTTTTCTTT. Translating it yields CSVVGGRRVTEVFF.

For this clonotype: The junction departs from the called germline gene at one end, perhaps through a read error. The V call is TRBV7-9, the J call TRBJ2-6; D is possibly TRBD2 (6 bases). The CDR3 has 17 residues. Germline CDR1 reads SEHNR; CDR2 reads FQNEAQ (reference sequence). In DNA form, the CDR3 reads TGTGCCAGCGGTAGTAGCGGAATTAGCTCTGGAGCCAACATCCTGACTTTC. Translating gives CASGSSGISSGANILTF.

Concerning this clonotype itself: One junction end disagrees with the germline gene, perhaps due to a read error. The rearrangement links TRBV6-2 or TRBV6-3 to TRBJ1-5; D unresolved. Germline V CDR1 and CDR2: MNHEY, SVGEGT. The CDR3 has 15 amino acids. CDR3 DNA sequence: TGTGCTAGCAAAGAGTCTAGAGATAGCAATCACCCCCAGCATTTT. It codes for CASKESRDSNHPQHF.

Of note for this clonotype: This is likely a read error, given that the CDR3 carries no conserved phenylalanine or tryptophan at its end. The DNA is omitted, as the CDR3 cannot be located on it reliably, and the CDR3 follows TCRdb's listing. This chain joins TRBV10-3 and TRBJ2-1; TRBD1, the table's D call, was not compared with the DNA. Germline V gives CDR1 ENHRY, CDR2 SYGVKD. The CDR3 extends over 14 residues, inclusive of both ends. The CDR3 protein is CAISPTATRDEYFL.

This clonotype was observed once. The CDR3 does not end in the conserved phenylalanine or tryptophan, so this is likely a read error. The chain is built from TRBV29-1 and TRBJ1-2; D possibly corresponds to TRBD1 (5 bases). This CDR3 spans 13 amino acids. Germline CDR1 and CDR2: SQVTM and ANQGSEA. The CDR3 loop is CSVTPWIGEGYTS. The CDR3 nucleotides are TGCAGTGTTACGCCTTGGATAGGGGAAGGCTACACCTCC.

The J gene is TRBJ2-3, the V gene TRBV7-8; 7 positions match TRBD1. CDR1 SGHVS and CDR2 FQNEAQ come from the germline V gene. V gave up 4 bases and J gave up 7 bases; unmatched junction bases: 20. CDR3 length equals 18 residues. The CDR3 DNA sequence: TGTGCCAGCAGCTCGAACGAGCCCCGGGACAGACCCTCTAATACGCAGTATTTT. Translation: CASSSNEPRDRPSNTQYF.

A word on this clonotype: At one end, the junction sequence differs from germline, possibly due to a read error. V and J are TRBV6-5 and TRBJ2-2; D is possibly TRBD2 (5 bases). The CDR3 extends over 15 amino acids. CDR1 and CDR2 from the germline V gene are MNHEY and SVGAGI. The CDR3 nucleotides read TGTGCCAGCAGTCCTCGGAGAGGGTTCACCGGGGAGCTGTCTTTT. It codes for CASSPRRGFTGELSF.

In regard to this clonotype: Because it lacks the conserved phenylalanine or tryptophan at the end, this CDR3 is likely a read error. The chain combines TRBV6-5 with TRBJ2-7; no firm D call. Germline values: CDR1 MNHEY, CDR2 SVGAGI. This CDR3 comprises 15 residues. The CDR3 coding sequence is TGTGCCAACAGTTACTCACCCACCCTTCGATACGAGCAGTACATC. This sequence encodes CANSYSPTLRYEQYI.

On this clonotype itself: An end of the junction differs from the germline gene, which may be a read error. This chain joins TRBV11-1 and TRBJ2-7; possible D gene TRBD2, 6 bases. Germline loops: CDR1 SGHAT, CDR2 FQDESV (reference sequence). CDR3 length: 15 residues. The CDR3 sequence is CASSWGGTRTNEQYF. The CDR3 bases are TGTGCCAGTAGCTGGGGCGGGACGAGGACCAACGAGCAGTACTTC.

Remarks on this clonotype: A junction end diverges from the germline sequence, so it may reflect a read error. The chain combines TRBV7-8 with TRBJ2-7; TRBD2 aligns across 9 bases. The CDR3 runs to 16 residues. Germline CDR1 reads SGHVS; CDR2 reads FQNEAQ. CDR3 region: CASSPLLAGEGLEQQF. The CDR3 DNA reads as TGTGCCAGCAGCCCATTACTAGCGGGCGAAGGCCTCGAGCAGCAGTTC.

This clonotype has only a few counts. Because the CDR3 is missing its conserved closing phenylalanine or tryptophan, this is likely a read error. The chain uses TRBV4-1 and TRBJ2-7; 9 bases are shared with TRBD2. Per the germline V gene, CDR1 is MGHRA and CDR2 is YSYEKL. The CDR3 has 16 amino acids. The CDR3 loop is CASSQDRTSGWDEQYL. The CDR3 bases are TGCGCCAGCAGTCAAGATCGTACTAGCGGGTGGGACGAGCAGTACCTC.

To note about this clonotype: This likely comes from a read error, as the CDR3 has no conserved phenylalanine or tryptophan at its end. Because the CDR3's place on the DNA is in doubt, the DNA is left out and the CDR3 is given as listed by TCRdb. The genes are TRBV11-3 and TRBJ1-2. The CDR3 is 15 residues long, counting both termini. The germline V gene has CDR1 SGHNT and CDR2 YENEEA. The CDR3 sequence is CASSLLGKTNYGYTL.

This clonotype was detected a few times. The V call is TRBV12-3 or TRBV12-4, the J call TRBJ2-7, with D possibly TRBD1 on 6 matching bases. The CDR3 consists of 14 residues. The V and J ends lost 6 bases and 8 bases respectively, with 20 bases between them. For the CDR3, the DNA is TGTGCCAGCAGGGAAACAGGGTGCGAAATCAAGCAGTACTTC. This translates into CASRETGCEIKQYF.

In regard to this clonotype: A read error may produce the germline difference seen at one junction end. The chain combines TRBV13 with TRBJ2-3; no reliable D call. The CDR3 has 13 residues. Looked up from germline, CDR1 is PRHDT and CDR2 is FYEKMQ (reference sequence). The CDR3 reads CASSLSLTDTEYF. The CDR3 DNA reads TGTGCCAGTAGCTTGAGTTTAACAGATACGGAGTATTTT. Based on the CDR3 plus reference TRBV13 and TRBJ2-3, the full variable domain is AAGVIQSPRHLIKEKRETATLKCYPIPRHDTVYWYQQGPGQDPQFLISFYEKMQSDKGSIPDRFSAQQFSDYHSELNMSSLELGDSALYFCASSLSLTDTEYFGPGTRLTVL.

This clonotype has a count of ten or more. The V gene is TRBV29-1, the J gene TRBJ2-5, with 7 bases aligning to TRBD1. The CDR3 consists of 15 residues. Germline loops: CDR1 SQVTM, CDR2 ANQGSEA. J was trimmed by 4 bases and V by 1 base; bases with no gene match: 9. As DNA, the CDR3 is TGCAGCGTTGAAGGTTCCACAGGGGAAGGAGAGACCCAGTACTTC. This encodes CSVEGSTGEGETQYF.

For this clonotype: One junction end does not reproduce the germline sequence, and a read error may be involved. J is TRBJ2-2 and V is TRBV11-1; D may be TRBD2 (6 bases). The CDR3 is made up of 16 amino acids. The germline V gene has CDR1 SGHAT and CDR2 FQDESV (reference sequence). CDR3 protein: CTSSLVGGTNAGELFF. CDR3 coding DNA: TGTACCAGTAGCTTAGTGGGGGGTACGAACGCCGGGGAGCTGTTTTTT.